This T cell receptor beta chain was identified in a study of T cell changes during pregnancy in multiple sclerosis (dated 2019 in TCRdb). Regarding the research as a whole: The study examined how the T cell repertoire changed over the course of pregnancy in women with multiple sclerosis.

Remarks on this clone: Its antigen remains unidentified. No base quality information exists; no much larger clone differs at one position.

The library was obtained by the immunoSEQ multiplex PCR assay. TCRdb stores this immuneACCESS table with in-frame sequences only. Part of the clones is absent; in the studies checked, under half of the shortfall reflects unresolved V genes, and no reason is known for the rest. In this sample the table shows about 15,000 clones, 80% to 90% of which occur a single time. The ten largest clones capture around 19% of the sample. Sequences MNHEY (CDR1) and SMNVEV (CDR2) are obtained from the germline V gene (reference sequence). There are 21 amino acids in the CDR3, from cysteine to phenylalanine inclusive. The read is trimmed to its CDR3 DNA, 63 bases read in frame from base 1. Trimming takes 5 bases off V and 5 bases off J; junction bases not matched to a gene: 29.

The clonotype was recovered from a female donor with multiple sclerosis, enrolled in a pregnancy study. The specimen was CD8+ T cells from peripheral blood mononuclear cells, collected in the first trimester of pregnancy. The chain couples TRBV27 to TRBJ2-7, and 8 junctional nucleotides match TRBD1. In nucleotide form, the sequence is TGTGCCAGCAGTGCAGACCAACCACGACCCTCCCGGACAGGGAAATTAAACGAGCAGTACTTC. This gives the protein CASSADQPRPSRTGKLNEQYF.